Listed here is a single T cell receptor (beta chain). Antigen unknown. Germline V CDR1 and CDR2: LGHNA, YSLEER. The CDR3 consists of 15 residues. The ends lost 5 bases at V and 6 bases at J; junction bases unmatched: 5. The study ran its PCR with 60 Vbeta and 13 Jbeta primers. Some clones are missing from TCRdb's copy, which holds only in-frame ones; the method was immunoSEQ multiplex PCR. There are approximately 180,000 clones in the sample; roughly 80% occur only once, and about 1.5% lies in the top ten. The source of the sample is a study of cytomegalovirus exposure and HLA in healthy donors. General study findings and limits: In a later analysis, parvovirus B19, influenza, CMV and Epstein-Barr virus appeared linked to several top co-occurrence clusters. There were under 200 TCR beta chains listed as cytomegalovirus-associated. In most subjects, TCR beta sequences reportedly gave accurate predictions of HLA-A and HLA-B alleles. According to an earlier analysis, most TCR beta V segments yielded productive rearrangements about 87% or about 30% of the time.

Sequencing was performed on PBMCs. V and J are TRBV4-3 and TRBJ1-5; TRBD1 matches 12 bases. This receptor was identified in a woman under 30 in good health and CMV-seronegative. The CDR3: CASSFGTGGTQPQHF. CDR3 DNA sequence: TGCGCCAGCAGCTTTGGGACAGGGGGCACTCAGCCCCAGCATTTT.